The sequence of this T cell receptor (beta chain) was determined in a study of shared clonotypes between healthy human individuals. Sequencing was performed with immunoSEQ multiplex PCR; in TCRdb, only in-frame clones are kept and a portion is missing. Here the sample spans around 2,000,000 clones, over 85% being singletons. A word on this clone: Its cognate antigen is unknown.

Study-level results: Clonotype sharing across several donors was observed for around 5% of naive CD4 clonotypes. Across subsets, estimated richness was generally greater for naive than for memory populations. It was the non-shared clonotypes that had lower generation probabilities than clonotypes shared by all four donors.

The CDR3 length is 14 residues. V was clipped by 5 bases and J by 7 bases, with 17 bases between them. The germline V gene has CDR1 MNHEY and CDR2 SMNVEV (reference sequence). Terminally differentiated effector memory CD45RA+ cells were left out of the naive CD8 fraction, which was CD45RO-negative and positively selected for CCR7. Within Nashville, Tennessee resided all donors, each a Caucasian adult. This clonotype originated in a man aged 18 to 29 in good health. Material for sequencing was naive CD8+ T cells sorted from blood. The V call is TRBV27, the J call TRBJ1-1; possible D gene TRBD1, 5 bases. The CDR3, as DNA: TGTGCCAGCAGTCCGTCCACCCTCGGGGGTGAAGCTTTCTTT. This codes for CASSPSTLGGEAFF.